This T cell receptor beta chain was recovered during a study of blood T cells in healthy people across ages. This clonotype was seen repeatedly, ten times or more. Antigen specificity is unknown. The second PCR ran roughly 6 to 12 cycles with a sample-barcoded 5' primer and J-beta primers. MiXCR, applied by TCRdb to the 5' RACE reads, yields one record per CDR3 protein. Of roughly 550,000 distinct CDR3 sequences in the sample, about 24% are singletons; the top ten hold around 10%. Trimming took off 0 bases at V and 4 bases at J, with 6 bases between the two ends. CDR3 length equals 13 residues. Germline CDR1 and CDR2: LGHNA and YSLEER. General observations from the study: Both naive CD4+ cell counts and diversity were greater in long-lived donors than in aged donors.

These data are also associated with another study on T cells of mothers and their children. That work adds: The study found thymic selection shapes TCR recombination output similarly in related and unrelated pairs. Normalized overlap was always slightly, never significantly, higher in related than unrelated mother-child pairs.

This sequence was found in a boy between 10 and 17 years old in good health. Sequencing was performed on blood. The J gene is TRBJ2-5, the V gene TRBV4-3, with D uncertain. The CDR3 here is CASSQDQRETQYF. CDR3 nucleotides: TGCGCCAGCAGCCAAGATCAGCGAGAGACCCAGTACTTC.